This entry concerns a single TCR beta chain. The CDR3 has 17 amino acids. Germline lookup yields CDR1 SGHNT and CDR2 YENEEA. V lost 5 bases, J lost 1 base, and 11 bases stayed unmatched. This sample stems from a study of CD8 T cells in Susac syndrome. Random hexamers primed reverse transcription of about 0.45 to 1 ug RNA. immunoSEQ multiplex PCR amplified TCR beta CDR3 across 54 Vbeta, 13 Jbeta. TCRdb re-called the immunoSEQ multiplex PCR reads with MiXCR, one entry per CDR3 protein. Of approximately 70,000 distinct CDR3 sequences listed, nearly 96% are singletons. The clonotype comes from a human donor with multiple sclerosis. Specimen: CD4+ T cells from PBMCs. V is TRBV11-3 and J is TRBJ2-5; 9 bases are shared with TRBD2. The CDR3 protein is CASSPRGTSPSQETQYF. The CDR3, as DNA: TGTGCCAGCAGCCCCCGGGGGACTAGCCCTTCCCAAGAGACCCAGTACTTC.